This record concerns one TCR beta chain sequence. The antigen is undetermined. Time point denoted: week 3, after first cycle of checkpoint inhibitor. Response was assessed by RECIST 1.1 at 12 weeks, except a couple of rapid progressors. The entry originates in a study of blood T cell dynamics during melanoma immunotherapy. Study-level information: First-line therapy was either pembrolizumab or nivolumab with ipilimumab for metastatic melanoma. General observations from the study: PBMC repertoires of eventual disease-control patients split at W3 into clonality or diversity gains.

The data were produced by immunoSEQ multiplex PCR, yet TCRdb's version contains in-frame clones alone and is incomplete. The sample lists 25,000 to 35,000 clones, approximately 88% occurring once. The specimen was blood, collected from a patient treated with checkpoint blockade. The receptor's source is a human donor with melanoma.

The CDR3 DNA reads as TGTGCCAGCAGCTTAGGTGGGACAGGGGGCTACGAGCAGTACTTC. It is translated as CASSLGGTGGYEQYF. The rearrangement uses TRBV7-9 and TRBJ2-7; 11 positions match TRBD1. The CDR3 consists of 15 residues. Looked up from germline, CDR1 is SEHNR and CDR2 is FQNEAQ (reference sequence). V trimming: 1 base; J trimming: 3 bases; junction bases outside the gene matches: 2. The complete variable domain, with remaining parts taken from reference TRBV7-9 and TRBJ2-7, reads DTGVSQNPRHKITKRGQNVTFRCDPISEHNRLYWYRQTLGQGPEFLTYFQNEAQLEKSRLLSDRFSAERPKGSFSTLEIQRTEQGDSAMYLCASSLGGTGGYEQYFGPGTRLTVT.